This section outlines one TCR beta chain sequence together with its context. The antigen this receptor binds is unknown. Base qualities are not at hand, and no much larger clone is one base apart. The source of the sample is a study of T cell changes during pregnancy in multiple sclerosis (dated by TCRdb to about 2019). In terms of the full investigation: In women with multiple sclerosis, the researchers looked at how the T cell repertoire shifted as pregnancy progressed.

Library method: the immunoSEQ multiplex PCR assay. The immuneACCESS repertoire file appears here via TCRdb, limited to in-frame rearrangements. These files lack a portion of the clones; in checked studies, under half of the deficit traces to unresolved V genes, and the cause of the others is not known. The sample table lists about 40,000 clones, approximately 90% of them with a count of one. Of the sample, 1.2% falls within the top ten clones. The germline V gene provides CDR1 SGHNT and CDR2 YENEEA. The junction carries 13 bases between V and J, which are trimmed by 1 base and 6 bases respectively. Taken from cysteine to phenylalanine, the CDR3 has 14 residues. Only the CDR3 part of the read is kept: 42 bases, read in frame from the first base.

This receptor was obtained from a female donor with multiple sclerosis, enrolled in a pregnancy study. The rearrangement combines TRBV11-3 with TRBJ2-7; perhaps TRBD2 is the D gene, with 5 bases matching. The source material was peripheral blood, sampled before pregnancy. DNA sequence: TGTGCCAGCAGCTTAGGACCCCCCGGGATCGAGCAGTACTTC. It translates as CASSLGPPGIEQYF.